This TCR beta chain was identified during a study of shared clonotypes between healthy human individuals. Study in general: The composition of the donors was a couple of women and a few men aged 18 to 49.

As to this clone: As yet, its antigen is unknown.

Researchers ran the assay at a deep level. Sequencing was performed with immunoSEQ multiplex PCR; in TCRdb, only in-frame clones are kept and a portion is missing. In the table there are about 2.4 million clones, 85% to 95% of which are singletons. Trimming removed 6 bases from V and 1 base from J; junction bases left unmatched: 16. The CDR3 is made up of 18 amino acids. Germline V gene data show CDR1 as ENHRY and CDR2 as SYGVKD. Study outcomes and limitations: The naive CD4 repertoires of several donors were compared, and around 4.7% of clonotypes were shared. Blood was the only sampled material, and tissue repertoires likely differ.

The TCR comes from a young man in good health. The sample comprised naive CD4+ T cells sorted from blood. Described subset: CD45RA+ positively selected. This chain uses TRBV10-3 with TRBJ2-3; TRBD1 aligns across 7 bases. CDR3 protein: CAIRRQGMSEMGTDTQYF. DNA for the CDR3: TGTGCCATCAGGCGACAGGGAATGAGTGAGATGGGCACAGATACGCAGTATTTT.